This record covers a single TCR beta chain. There are a few counts of this clone. Its antigen is still unknown. There are no base qualities to consult, and no much larger clone falls within one base. A single peripheral blood draw of approximately 100 mL on average was collected from each donor into heparinised tubes. A BD FACSAria II and a panel including CD45RO, CCR7, CD25, CD127, CD95 and CD27 were used to sort naive, central memory, regulatory and stem cell-like memory CD4+ T cells. Every sorted population had a purity above 95%. PBMCs were separated immediately by Lymphoprep density gradient centrifugation and were stained directly, without being cultured. To minimize batch effects, samples were stained and sorted in pairs, one healthy donor with one patient per experiment. Germline trimming amounts to 5 bases on V and 8 bases on J, with 13 as the count of junction bases outside the gene matches. CDR1 and CDR2, per the germline V gene, are SGHVS and FQNEAQ. Including the terminal cysteine and phenylalanine, the CDR3 comprises 16 residues. The kept DNA is CDR3 alone, 48 bases in frame from the first base.

The High Capacity cDNA Reverse Transcription Kit was used to reverse transcribe all of the isolated RNA, meaning that expressed TCRB transcripts were what got sequenced. Deep immunoSEQ sequencing was applied to naive, central memory and regulatory T cell samples, giving an average of about 3.8 million total reads per sample. Sorted cells were lysed in RLT buffer and RNA was extracted with DNase-treated RNeasy Micro or Mini kits, depending on cell number. Each cell subset was processed separately to prevent cross-contamination, with patient and healthy donor samples processed together. The immunoSEQ multiplex PCR was used to amplify TCRB sequences from cDNA, generating 87-bp fragments that spanned the CDR3 region. The amplicons were sequenced using the Illumina HiSeq platform. As for the original processing: PCR bias was corrected computationally using synthetic template baselines, and reads within Hamming distance 2 were collapsed, with unmergeable singletons discarded. Reads were aligned against IMGT to assign V, D and J genes, CDR3 length and insertions or deletions at six rearrangement sites. Within each subset, clonotype counts were normalized to sorted cell number, after which true diversity and Gini coefficients were computed with the tcR R package. The overlap coefficient, calculated on TCRB nucleotide sequences, was used to measure repertoire sharing. Out-of-frame TCRB sequences from naive cells were analyzed as a proxy for the pre-selection repertoire. The immuneACCESS repertoire file appears here via TCRdb, limited to in-frame rearrangements. These files lack a portion of the clones; in checked studies, under half of the deficit traces to unresolved V genes, and the cause of the others is not known. That table supplies the V and J calls and clone size; D and trimming were determined from the DNA. The sample includes 600,000 to 650,000 clones, with about 14% observed a single time. Clones ranked in the top ten supply 0.093% of the sample.

These data belong to a study of beta chain features in type 1 diabetes (dated by TCRdb to 2016 to 2019). About the investigation overall: Mean age, gender distribution, total cell number and subset yield did not differ between patients and healthy donors. Across all samples, around 99 million sorted cells were examined, and cell number per subset correlated strongly with RNA yield. In the study, TCRB repertoires of sorted circulating CD4+ T cell subsets from recently diagnosed type 1 diabetes patients were compared with those of matched healthy donors. Regulatory and stem cell-like memory subsets were isolated from only 8 patients and roughly eight healthy donors, whereas naive and central memory subsets came from all 30 or so donors. On the study overall, not on this receptor specifically: Type 1 diabetes patients showed a moderate but significant shortening of TCRB CDR3 length in all four CD4+ subsets. Naive, central memory and regulatory TCRB repertoires appeared to be more alike among patients than among healthy donors. Shorter templates might be favored by PCR, yet because patient and control samples were amplified and corrected together, any such skew would affect both groups equally. Only small numbers of individuals were included in the HLA sub-analyses, which left unresolved whether HLA type had any influence on TCRB rearrangement. Because cDNA rather than genomic DNA was sequenced, highly expressing activated cells could have been over-represented, although no difference in activation and CD3 levels was found between groups. At VDJ recombination sites, type 1 diabetes patients had fewer insertions and more deleted nucleotides, which implies abnormalities in thymic rearrangement.

The sequenced sample was naive CD4+ T cells from blood. In light of the paper, this sample's cell subset or site label describes: true naive CD4+ T cells. This receptor was taken from a man younger than 30 in good health. The chain is encoded by TRBV7-8 joined to TRBJ2-1, with 9 bases matching TRBD2. The nucleotide sequence is TGTGCCAGCAGCCCCCCTGGACTAGCGAGGGGTCATGAGCAGTTCTTC. Translated, it reads CASSPPGLARGHEQFF.